This is a list of T cell receptor beta chains from one sample in a study of CD8 T cells in ankylosing spondylitis. Each CDR3 protein gets one entry after TCRdb re-called the 5' RACE reads with MiXCR. The repertoire holds under 450,000 distinct CDR3 sequences, about a sixth seen once, with under 1.2% in the top ten. The material sequenced was blood, either unsorted or a sorted T cell fraction (not recorded which). The source is a male donor with ankylosing spondylitis. Both conserved end residues are part of each CDR3. Fields, in order: D gene, clone size, V gene, J gene, CDR3 DNA, CDR3 protein. The D gene is left open where the match is weak. Not every row has a clone size; where given, it reads once, few, many or a size class.

d_gene: .; abundance: .; v_gene: TRBV20-1; j_gene: TRBJ2-7; CDR3nt: TGCAGTGCTACCGGCACAGGGTTCGAGCAGTACTTC; CDR3aa: CSATGTGFEQYF
d_gene: TRBD2; abundance: few; v_gene: TRBV3-1; j_gene: TRBJ2-4; CDR3nt: TGTGCCAGCAGCCAGCGGACTAGCGAAAACATTCAGTACTTC; CDR3aa: CASSQRTSENIQYF
d_gene: .; abundance: many; v_gene: TRBV5-1; j_gene: TRBJ1-1; CDR3nt: TGCGCCAGCAGCTTGGGGTTCCGGGACCCGAGTGCTTTCTTT; CDR3aa: CASSLGFRDPSAFF
d_gene: TRBD2; abundance: .; v_gene: TRBV29-1; j_gene: TRBJ2-7; CDR3nt: TGCAGCGTGACACTACTAGCGGAGGGCTACGAGCAGTACTTC; CDR3aa: CSVTLLAEGYEQYF
d_gene: TRBD1; abundance: .; v_gene: TRBV9; j_gene: TRBJ2-1; CDR3nt: TGTGCCAGCAGCCGCTCGACAGGGGGCAATGAGCAGTTCTTC; CDR3aa: CASSRSTGGNEQFF
d_gene: .; abundance: few; v_gene: TRBV3-1; j_gene: TRBJ1-5; CDR3nt: TGTGCCAGCAGCCAAGTTGGGAATCAGCCCCAGCATTTT; CDR3aa: CASSQVGNQPQHF
d_gene: .; abundance: many; v_gene: TRBV7-7; j_gene: TRBJ2-5; CDR3nt: TGTGCTAGCAGCTTAGGTGCAGAAGAGACCCAGTACTTC; CDR3aa: CASSLGAEETQYF
d_gene: TRBD1; abundance: many; v_gene: TRBV6-1; j_gene: TRBJ1-1; CDR3nt: TGTGCCAGCAGCCCGGACAGGGTCGTTGGTGAAGCTTTCTTT; CDR3aa: CASSPDRVVGEAFF
d_gene: .; abundance: many; v_gene: TRBV5-1; j_gene: TRBJ2-7; CDR3nt: TGCGCCAGCAGTCCTGACCACCCTTCTTCCTACGAGCAGTACTTC; CDR3aa: CASSPDHPSSYEQYF
d_gene: .; abundance: .; v_gene: TRBV5-8; j_gene: TRBJ2-2; CDR3nt: TGTGCCAGCAGCCAGGGGGGAACACGGGTCGGGGAGCTGTTTTTT; CDR3aa: CASSQGGTRVGELFF
d_gene: .; abundance: many; v_gene: TRBV2; j_gene: TRBJ2-6; CDR3nt: TGTGCCAGCAGTGCTAGCTCCAGCTCTGGGGCCAACGTCCTGACTTTC; CDR3aa: CASSASSSSGANVLTF
d_gene: .; abundance: .; v_gene: TRBV5-1; j_gene: TRBJ1-1; CDR3nt: TGCGCCAGCAGCCCCGAACCAGGGGCCGTGACTGAAGCTTTCTTT; CDR3aa: CASSPEPGAVTEAFF
d_gene: .; abundance: few; v_gene: TRBV3-1; j_gene: TRBJ1-2; CDR3nt: TGTGCCAGCAGCCCGTCCGGAGCTAACTATGGCTACACCTTC; CDR3aa: CASSPSGANYGYTF
d_gene: TRBD1; abundance: .; v_gene: TRBV6-2/TRBV6-3; j_gene: TRBJ2-5; CDR3nt: TGTGCCAGCAGGACGACAGGGGGCAAAGAGACCCAGTACTTC; CDR3aa: CASRTTGGKETQYF
d_gene: .; abundance: few; v_gene: TRBV12-1; j_gene: TRBJ1-1; CDR3nt: TGTGCCAGCAGCTTTGCCCCTCGTTGGGCGGCTGTCTTT; CDR3aa: CASSFAPRWAAVF
d_gene: .; abundance: few; v_gene: TRBV28; j_gene: TRBJ1-1; CDR3nt: TGTGCCAGCAGTAAAATTGGTTGGGGGGAAACTGAAGCTTTCTTT; CDR3aa: CASSKIGWGETEAFF
d_gene: TRBD2; abundance: .; v_gene: TRBV7-3; j_gene: TRBJ2-1; CDR3nt: TGTGCCAGCAGCTTAAGACTAGCGGGGGAGAATGAGCAGTTCTTC; CDR3aa: CASSLRLAGENEQFF
d_gene: TRBD1; abundance: few; v_gene: TRBV27; j_gene: TRBJ1-2; CDR3nt: TGTGCCAGCAGCCCTACCGGACAGGGTTTTAGCTACACCTTC; CDR3aa: CASSPTGQGFSYTF
d_gene: .; abundance: .; v_gene: TRBV3-1; j_gene: TRBJ1-1; CDR3nt: TGTGCCAGCAGCCAATTTAGGGGAAATGAGGCTTTCTTT; CDR3aa: CASSQFRGNEAFF
d_gene: .; abundance: .; v_gene: TRBV11-2; j_gene: TRBJ1-1; CDR3nt: TGTGCCAGCAGCTTATTAGCCAGGGGAAGATCGAACACTGAAGCTTTCTTT; CDR3aa: CASSLLARGRSNTEAFF
d_gene: .; abundance: few; v_gene: TRBV12-3/TRBV12-4; j_gene: TRBJ1-1; CDR3nt: TGTGCCAGCAGTTTAGAGTATCGGGTTGCTTTCTTT; CDR3aa: CASSLEYRVAFF
d_gene: .; abundance: many; v_gene: TRBV20-1; j_gene: TRBJ1-1; CDR3nt: TGCAGTGCTAGAGGTTCCGCTGTCGGCGAAGCTTTCTTT; CDR3aa: CSARGSAVGEAFF
d_gene: .; abundance: many; v_gene: TRBV12-3/TRBV12-4; j_gene: TRBJ1-3; CDR3nt: TGTGCCAGCAGTTTAGCCGGCGGACTCACCATATATTTT; CDR3aa: CASSLAGGLTIYF
d_gene: .; abundance: .; v_gene: TRBV7-7; j_gene: TRBJ2-1; CDR3nt: TGTGCTAGCAGCCAAGGGGTCGGGAATGAGCAGTTCTTC; CDR3aa: CASSQGVGNEQFF
d_gene: .; abundance: once; v_gene: TRBV5-4; j_gene: TRBJ1-6; CDR3nt: TGTGCCAGCAGCTTGGACTCGGGGGTTTCACCCCTCCACTTT; CDR3aa: CASSLDSGVSPLHF
d_gene: .; abundance: .; v_gene: TRBV6-1; j_gene: TRBJ2-7; CDR3nt: TGTGCCAGCAGGGACAAAACAGGGAGTGTCTCCGAGCAGTACTTC; CDR3aa: CASRDKTGSVSEQYF
d_gene: .; abundance: .; v_gene: TRBV7-3; j_gene: TRBJ1-1; CDR3nt: TGTGCCAGCAGCTTAGAGAGGACCTCGAAGGCTTTCTTT; CDR3aa: CASSLERTSKAFF
d_gene: .; abundance: .; v_gene: TRBV18; j_gene: TRBJ1-1; CDR3nt: TGTGCCAGCTCCCAGCCCAACCCGAACACTGAAGCTTTCTTT; CDR3aa: CASSQPNPNTEAFF
d_gene: TRBD2; abundance: few; v_gene: TRBV20-1; j_gene: TRBJ2-3; CDR3nt: TGCAGTGCTAAAGCGGGGGGGGCCGCAGATACGCAGTATTTT; CDR3aa: CSAKAGGAADTQYF
d_gene: TRBD2; abundance: few; v_gene: TRBV20-1; j_gene: TRBJ2-1; CDR3nt: TGCAGTTGGACTAGCGGGAGATACTACAATGAGCAGTTCTTC; CDR3aa: CSWTSGRYYNEQFF
d_gene: .; abundance: many; v_gene: TRBV29-1; j_gene: TRBJ1-1; CDR3nt: TGCAGCGTCGCACCCATCAGGGAGACTGAAGCTTTCTTT; CDR3aa: CSVAPIRETEAFF
d_gene: TRBD1; abundance: few; v_gene: TRBV9; j_gene: TRBJ2-7; CDR3nt: TGTGCCAGCAGCCCCCGGGACAGGGACGAGCAGTACTTC; CDR3aa: CASSPRDRDEQYF
d_gene: .; abundance: .; v_gene: TRBV12-3/TRBV12-4; j_gene: TRBJ2-5; CDR3nt: TGTGCCAGCAGTAGACAGGCACAAGAGACCCAGTACTTC; CDR3aa: CASSRQAQETQYF
d_gene: .; abundance: .; v_gene: TRBV7-9; j_gene: TRBJ1-1; CDR3nt: TGTGCCAGCAGCCACGCCTCGGGGCTCACTGAAGCTTTCTTT; CDR3aa: CASSHASGLTEAFF
d_gene: .; abundance: .; v_gene: TRBV28; j_gene: TRBJ2-5; CDR3nt: TGTGCCAGCACCTCGCTGGGGACCGAGGCAACCCAGTACTTC; CDR3aa: CASTSLGTEATQYF
d_gene: TRBD1; abundance: .; v_gene: TRBV3-1; j_gene: TRBJ2-7; CDR3nt: TGTGCCAGCAGCGAACGGGACAGAACCTACGAGCAGTACTTC; CDR3aa: CASSERDRTYEQYF
d_gene: .; abundance: few; v_gene: TRBV4-2; j_gene: TRBJ2-1; CDR3nt: TGTGCCAGCAGCCACTCCGGCAGTGAGCAGTTCTTC; CDR3aa: CASSHSGSEQFF
d_gene: .; abundance: .; v_gene: TRBV6-1; j_gene: TRBJ1-1; CDR3nt: TGTGCCAGCAGCGGGGAGGGGACGGTGAACACTGAAGCTTTCTTT; CDR3aa: CASSGEGTVNTEAFF
d_gene: TRBD2; abundance: .; v_gene: TRBV20-1; j_gene: TRBJ2-3; CDR3nt: TGCAGTGCTCCTAGACTAGCGGGGCTCACAGATACGCAGTATTTT; CDR3aa: CSAPRLAGLTDTQYF
d_gene: .; abundance: many; v_gene: TRBV12-3/TRBV12-4; j_gene: TRBJ2-3; CDR3nt: TGTGCCAGCAGTTTAACGGGCGGAAGCACAGATACGCAGTATTTT; CDR3aa: CASSLTGGSTDTQYF
d_gene: TRBD2; abundance: .; v_gene: TRBV4-1; j_gene: TRBJ2-3; CDR3nt: TGCGCCAGCAGCCCGGGACTAGCGGGAGCCGGTGATACGCAGTATTTT; CDR3aa: CASSPGLAGAGDTQYF
d_gene: .; abundance: .; v_gene: TRBV4-1; j_gene: TRBJ2-2; CDR3nt: TGCGCCAGCAGCCTAACCGGGACACTCAGTGGGGAGCTGTTTTTT; CDR3aa: CASSLTGTLSGELFF
d_gene: .; abundance: .; v_gene: TRBV3-1; j_gene: TRBJ2-5; CDR3nt: TGTGCCAGCAGCCAAGACGGGGGGCAGTCCAGGGAGACCCAGTACTTC; CDR3aa: CASSQDGGQSRETQYF
d_gene: .; abundance: few; v_gene: TRBV6-1; j_gene: TRBJ1-6; CDR3nt: TGTGCCAGCAGTGAAAGGGCGCCCCTCCACTTT; CDR3aa: CASSERAPLHF
d_gene: TRBD2; abundance: few; v_gene: TRBV6-5; j_gene: TRBJ2-2; CDR3nt: TGTGCCAGCAGTTACTCGATGCTCGCGGGGGCCGGGGAGCTGTTTTTT; CDR3aa: CASSYSMLAGAGELFF
d_gene: TRBD2; abundance: .; v_gene: TRBV20-1; j_gene: TRBJ2-7; CDR3nt: TGCAGTGCTATCTTCTACCGCGGGAGGGCCAGAGCGTACGAGCAGTACTTC; CDR3aa: CSAIFYRGRARAYEQYF